The clone carrying this TCR beta chain is medium-sized (0.01 to 0.1%) in the sample. Its antigen is still unknown. CDR3 length: 15 residues. Germline V gives CDR1 LNHDA, CDR2 SQIVND (reference sequence). The ends were cut back, 3 bases at V and 4 bases at J, with 12 bases in the middle. This entry comes from a study of T cells in tumors after PD-1 blockade. For the study at large: Patients had no prior checkpoint blockade, systemic immunosuppressants, or anti-cancer therapy within 4 weeks. Blood samples averaged around 120,000 templates (range roughly 24,000-290,000) and fewer than 45,000 unique clonotypes.

Sequencing was performed with immunoSEQ multiplex PCR; in TCRdb, only in-frame clones are kept and a portion is missing. Altogether under 40,000 clones are present, roughly two thirds being singletons, with the ten largest covering around 40%. Study-level points and caveats: About 41% of tumor TCR clonotypes were also found in blood.

The chain has TRBV19 and TRBJ1-4; D remains unclear. The origin of this receptor is a human donor with basal cell carcinoma. Specimen: PBMCs, collected after anti-PD-1 treatment. In nucleotides, the CDR3 is TGTGCCAGTAGTATTTCCGGACGGCATAATGAAAAACTGTTTTTT. Translating gives CASSISGRHNEKLFF.